This TCR beta chain was identified during a study of shared clonotypes between healthy human individuals. Findings and limits, study-wide: Large depth notwithstanding, sorted-subset sequencing proved incomplete by rarefaction.

For this clone: Its antigen is unknown.

Repertoires were generated with immunoSEQ multiplex PCR, while TCRdb's copy carries only in-frame clones and drops some. Among approximately 600,000 clones listed, roughly 95% were seen once. Positively selected for CCR7, the CD45RO-negative cells used as naive CD8 cells excluded terminally differentiated effector memory CD45RA+ cells. J gave up 7 bases and V 0 bases, and 10 bases lay outside the gene matches. The CDR3 loop spans 16 amino acids. Germline V gene sequence: CDR1 SGDLS, CDR2 YYNGEE. The gene calls are TRBV9 and TRBJ2-7, with TRBD2 matching 10 bases. Sequenced sample: naive CD8+ T cells sorted from blood. The TCR comes from a woman younger than 45 in good health. The CDR3 DNA reads as TGTGCCAGCAGCGTAGGGAGCGGGAGGGCCTTTCGGGAGCAGTACTTC. Residues: CASSVGSGRAFREQYF.